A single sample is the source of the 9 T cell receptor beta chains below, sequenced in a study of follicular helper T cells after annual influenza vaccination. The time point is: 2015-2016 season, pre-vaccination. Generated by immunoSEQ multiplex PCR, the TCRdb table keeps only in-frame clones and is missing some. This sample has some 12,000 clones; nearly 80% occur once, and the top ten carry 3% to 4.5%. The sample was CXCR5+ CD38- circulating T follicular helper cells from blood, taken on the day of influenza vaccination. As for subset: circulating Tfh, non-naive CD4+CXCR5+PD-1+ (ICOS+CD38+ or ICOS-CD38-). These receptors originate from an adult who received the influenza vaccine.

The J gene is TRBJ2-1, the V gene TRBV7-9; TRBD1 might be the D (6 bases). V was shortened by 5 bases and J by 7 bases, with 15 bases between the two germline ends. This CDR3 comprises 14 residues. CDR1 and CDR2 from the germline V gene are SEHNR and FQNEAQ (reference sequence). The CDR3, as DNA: TGTGCCAGCAGCCCAGGGGCCCCCCCAAATGAGCAGTTCTTC. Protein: CASSPGAPPNEQFF.

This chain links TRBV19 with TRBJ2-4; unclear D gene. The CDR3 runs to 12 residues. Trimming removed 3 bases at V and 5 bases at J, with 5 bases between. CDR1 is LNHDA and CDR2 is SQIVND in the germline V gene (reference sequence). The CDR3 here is CASSMVENIQYF. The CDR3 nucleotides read TGTGCCAGTAGTATGGTGGAAAACATTCAGTACTTC.

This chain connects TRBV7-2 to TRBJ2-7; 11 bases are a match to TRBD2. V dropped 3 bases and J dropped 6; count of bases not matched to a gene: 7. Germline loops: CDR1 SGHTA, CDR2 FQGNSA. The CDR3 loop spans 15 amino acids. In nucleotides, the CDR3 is TGTGCCAGCAGCTTCATAGCGGGGGGGCACGGCGAGCAGTACTTC. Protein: CASSFIAGGHGEQYF.

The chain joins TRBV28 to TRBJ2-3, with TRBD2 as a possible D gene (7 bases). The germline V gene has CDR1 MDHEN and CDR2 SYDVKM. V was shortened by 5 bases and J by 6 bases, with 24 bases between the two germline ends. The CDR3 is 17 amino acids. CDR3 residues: CASSETGGGKGRDTQYF. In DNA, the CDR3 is TGTGCCAGCAGTGAAACCGGCGGGGGCAAGGGGAGGGATACGCAGTATTTT.

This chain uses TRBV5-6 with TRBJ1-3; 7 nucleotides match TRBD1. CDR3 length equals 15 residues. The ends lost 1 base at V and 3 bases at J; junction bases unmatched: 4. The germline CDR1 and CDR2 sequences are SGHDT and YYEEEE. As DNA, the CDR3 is TGTGCCAGCAGCTTGAGGAGGGGGCTTGGAAACACCATATATTTT. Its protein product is CASSLRRGLGNTIYF.

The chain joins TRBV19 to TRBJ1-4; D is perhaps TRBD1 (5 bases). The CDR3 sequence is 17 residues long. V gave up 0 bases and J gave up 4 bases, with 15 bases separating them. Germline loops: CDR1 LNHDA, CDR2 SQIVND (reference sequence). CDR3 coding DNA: TGTGCCAGTAGTATAGAGGGGCACCTACGCCTTAATGAAAAACTGTTTTTT. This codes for CASSIEGHLRLNEKLFF.

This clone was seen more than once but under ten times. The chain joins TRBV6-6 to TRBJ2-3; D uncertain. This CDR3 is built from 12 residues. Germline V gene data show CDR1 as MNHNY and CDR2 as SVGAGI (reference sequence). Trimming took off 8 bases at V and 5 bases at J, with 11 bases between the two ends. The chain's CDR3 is CASAPTGDTQYF. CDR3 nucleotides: TGTGCCAGCGCCCCGACTGGAGATACGCAGTATTTT.

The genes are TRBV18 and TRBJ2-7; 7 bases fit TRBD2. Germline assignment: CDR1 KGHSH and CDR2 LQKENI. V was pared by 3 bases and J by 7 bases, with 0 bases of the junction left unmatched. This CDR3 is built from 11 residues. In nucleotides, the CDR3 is TGTGCCAGCTCACCCGGGAGGGAGCAGTACTTC. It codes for CASSPGREQYF.

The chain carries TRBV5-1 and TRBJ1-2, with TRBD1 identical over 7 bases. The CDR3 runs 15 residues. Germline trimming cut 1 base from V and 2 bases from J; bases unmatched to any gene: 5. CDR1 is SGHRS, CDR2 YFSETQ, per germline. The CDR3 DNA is TGCGCCAGCAGCTTGTGGGACAGCGGGAACTATGGCTACACCTTC. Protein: CASSLWDSGNYGYTF.